Below are 29 T cell receptor beta chains sequenced from a single sample in a study of a mutant IDH1 vaccine in newly diagnosed glioma (TCRdb year 2021). What these receptors recognize is not known. The sample's time point, from its label and the paper: week 47, end of study. Every vaccine dose consisted of 300 ug of a 20-mer mutant IDH1 peptide in Montanide, administered subcutaneously together with topical imiquimod. The library relied on the immunoSEQ multiplex PCR assay. TCRdb provides this immuneACCESS table in a form limited to in-frame rearrangements. Some clones are lacking; in checked studies, under half of them reflect an unresolved V gene, and why the rest are absent is not known. The sample records roughly 38,000 clones, less than 85% of which are singletons. The biggest ten clones account for 18% of the sample. Sample: PBMCs, taken from a glioma patient whose treatment included an IDH1 peptide vaccine. The receptors shown here come from a man between 18 and 35 years old with glioma. Some clones in this sample may be carry-over from other donors' samples.

Judged by abundance, this clone is medium-sized. The chain employs TRBV6-1 and TRBJ1-5; 10 nucleotides line up with TRBD1. The length of the CDR3 is 15 residues. Germline V gene lookup returns CDR1 MNHNS and CDR2 SASEGT. With V trimmed by 7 bases and J by 9 bases, 12 bases remained unmatched. CDR3 region: CASTTGQGSPSPQHF. The CDR3, as DNA: TGTGCCAGCACCACGGGACAGGGGAGTCCATCGCCCCAGCATTTT.

This clone was seen just once. V and J are TRBV15 and TRBJ1-3, with D maybe TRBD1 (6 bases). This CDR3 has 15 amino acids. V lost 1 base to trimming and J lost 2 bases, with 9 bases between them. The germline CDR1 and CDR2 sequences are LNHNV and YYDKDF (reference sequence). CDR3 in amino acids: CATSRVRTAGNTIYF. In nucleotides, the CDR3 is TGTGCCACCAGCAGAGTCCGGACAGCTGGAAACACCATATATTTT.

The chain employs TRBV2 and TRBJ1-1, with D tentatively TRBD1 (5 bases). Germline V gene data show CDR1 as SNHLY and CDR2 as FYNNEI. This CDR3 contains 14 residues. V lost 0 bases to trimming and J lost 10 bases, with 15 bases between them. As DNA, the CDR3 is TGTGCCAGCAGTGAAGCGCGGGGTTATACAGGAGCTTTCTTT. It yields the protein CASSEARGYTGAFF.

The chain carries TRBV29-1 and TRBJ1-1, with D unclear. There are 10 residues in the CDR3. V shed 3 bases and J shed 7 bases, with 6 bases lying between them. Germline loops: CDR1 SQVTM, CDR2 ANQGSEA. CDR3 DNA: TGCAGCGTTGATGGCTTTGAAGCTTTCTTT. It is translated as CSVDGFEAFF.

The chain uses TRBV5-8 and TRBJ2-5; 8 positions agree with TRBD2. This CDR3 is 15 amino acids long. Losses at the gene ends were 3 bases for V and 5 bases for J; bases not matched to a gene: 9. Germline V lookup: CDR1 SGHTS, CDR2 YDEGEE. For the CDR3, the DNA is TGTGCCAGCAGCTATACCAGCGGGAGAACCGAGACCCAGTACTTC. Its protein is CASSYTSGRTETQYF.

This chain joins TRBV15 and TRBJ2-7, with 8 bases identical to TRBD2. There are 14 residues in the CDR3. V was pared by 5 bases and J by 7 bases, with 10 bases of the junction left unmatched. Looked up from germline, CDR1 is LNHNV and CDR2 is YYDKDF (reference sequence). The CDR3 DNA is TGTGCCACCAGCGGAGGACTAGCACTCCCTGAGCAGTACTTC. Amino acid sequence: CATSGGLALPEQYF.

V gene TRBV5-6 combines with J gene TRBJ1-4; D is unclear. This CDR3 has 15 amino acids. Per germline, CDR1 SGHDT and CDR2 YYEEEE. The V gene lost 3 bases and the J gene lost 5 bases, with 14 bases spanning the gap. The CDR3 region is CASSSPAAMNEKLFF. CDR3 DNA: TGTGCCAGCAGCTCCCCCGCAGCGATGAATGAAAAACTGTTTTTT.

This clone was observed once. This chain links TRBV6-1 with TRBJ2-7; 9 bases map to TRBD1. V was pared by 0 bases and J by 3 bases, with 12 bases of the junction left unmatched. This CDR3 is built from 18 residues. Looked up from germline, CDR1 is MNHNS and CDR2 is SASEGT. This CDR3 reads CASSEALFRTGERYEQYF. CDR3 nucleotide sequence: TGTGCCAGCAGTGAAGCGCTTTTCCGGACAGGGGAACGCTACGAGCAGTACTTC.

The genes are TRBV9 and TRBJ1-1, with D uncertain. Germline V gene data show CDR1 as SGDLS and CDR2 as YYNGEE. The germline V and J ends were trimmed by 0 bases and 9 bases, with 12 bases remaining between them. The CDR3 loop spans 13 amino acids. CDR3 nucleotides: TGTGCCAGCAGCGTAGGGACCGGGGTACAAGCTTTCTTT. It is translated as CASSVGTGVQAFF. Drawing the rest from reference TRBV9 and TRBJ1-1, the complete variable domain is DSGVTQTPKHLITATGQRVTLRCSPRSGDLSVYWYQQSLDQGLQFLIQYYNGEERAKGNILERFSAQQFPDLHSELNLSSLELGDSALYFCASSVGTGVQAFFGQGTRLTVV.

The chain joins TRBV18 to TRBJ1-1; 7 bases map to TRBD1. V shed 1 base and J 1 base; nucleotides not matched to a gene: 3. CDR1 is KGHSH, CDR2 LQKENI, per germline. The CDR3 is 15 residues long. CDR3 nucleotide sequence: TGTGCCAGCTCACCACTGGGACAGCCGAACACTGAAGCTTTCTTT. Its protein is CASSPLGQPNTEAFF.

The chain employs TRBV5-6 and TRBJ2-5, with TRBD1 identical over 7 bases. The CDR3 is 14 amino acids. With 1 base clipped from V and 3 bases from J, the junction kept 3 bases outside the gene matches. Germline V lookup: CDR1 SGHDT, CDR2 YYEEEE. In DNA form, the CDR3 reads TGTGCCAGCAGCTTGTCCAGGGGGAAAGAGACCCAGTACTTC. As protein: CASSLSRGKETQYF.

This chain's CDR3 is CASSTGQNTEAFF. The CDR3 DNA follows: TGTGCCAGCTCGACAGGGCAGAACACTGAAGCTTTCTTT. This chain connects TRBV7-6 to TRBJ1-1, with 7 bases matching TRBD1. The CDR3 is 13 amino acids. J gave up 1 base and V 8 bases, and 4 bases lay outside the gene matches. Germline V lookup: CDR1 SGHVS, CDR2 FNYEAQ.

The chain links TRBV27 to TRBJ1-1, with D possibly TRBD1 on 5 matching bases. Germline CDR1 and CDR2: MNHEY and SMNVEV (reference sequence). The V and J ends lost 2 bases and 1 base respectively, with 11 bases between them. The CDR3 is made up of 15 amino acids. Here the CDR3 reads CASSLRVGGNTEAFF. The CDR3 DNA is TGTGCCAGCAGTTTACGGGTTGGGGGGAACACTGAAGCTTTCTTT.

The chain carries TRBV4-3 and TRBJ2-7; D may be TRBD1 (6 bases). V was shortened by 0 bases and J by 2 bases, with 20 bases between the two germline ends. The germline CDR1 and CDR2 sequences are LGHNA and YSLEER. The CDR3 covers 18 residues. The CDR3 is CASSQEVFGTTITYEQYF. In DNA form, the CDR3 reads TGCGCCAGCAGCCAAGAGGTCTTCGGGACAACCATTACCTACGAGCAGTACTTC.

The chain joins TRBV7-8 to TRBJ2-2; weak D call: TRBD1 (6 bases). V lost 3 bases and J lost 3, with 8 bases in between. Germline CDR1 SGHVS, CDR2 FQNEAQ. CDR3 size: 14 residues. Written as DNA, the CDR3 is TGTGCCAGCAGCTTCGGACAGTACACCGGGGAGCTGTTTTTT. It encodes CASSFGQYTGELFF.

The V gene is TRBV7-9, the J gene TRBJ2-7; no firm D call. Germline V gives CDR1 SEHNR, CDR2 FQNEAQ (reference sequence). The CDR3 length is 15 residues. V was trimmed by 1 base and J by 0 bases, leaving 10 bases between them. The CDR3 nucleotides read TGTGCCAGCAGCTTAGAACCTTCCAGCTCCTACGAGCAGTACTTC. Protein sequence: CASSLEPSSSYEQYF.

The chain employs TRBV6-5 and TRBJ2-3; the D gene is possibly TRBD2 (5 bases). The length of the CDR3 is 14 residues. Trimming removed 6 bases from V and 2 bases from J, with 12 bases in between. Germline assignment: CDR1 MNHEY and CDR2 SVGAGI. The CDR3 is CASSLGLYTDTQYF. CDR3 nucleotides: TGTGCCAGCAGCCTCGGACTTTACACAGATACGCAGTATTTT.

The chain combines TRBV6-5 with TRBJ2-1; D is undetermined. Germline lookup yields CDR1 MNHEY and CDR2 SVGAGI. V was cut by 2 bases and J by 6 bases, with 14 bases left in between. This CDR3 contains 15 residues. CDR3: CASSYTPFWGNEQFF. CDR3 DNA: TGTGCCAGCAGTTACACCCCTTTTTGGGGCAATGAGCAGTTCTTC.

This rearrangement joins TRBV7-2 to TRBJ1-5; the match to TRBD1 covers 8 bases. V was pared by 5 bases and J by 4 bases, with 7 bases of the junction left unmatched. From germline, CDR1 is SGHTA and CDR2 FQGNSA. CDR3 length: 15 residues. The CDR3 nucleotides are TGTGCCAGCAGCCGACGGACAGGGTCGAATCAGCCCCAGCATTTT. Protein: CASSRRTGSNQPQHF.

This chain joins TRBV11-1 and TRBJ2-7, with 8 bases matching TRBD2. J lost 6 bases, V lost 4 bases, and 8 bases had no gene match. The V gene's germline CDR1 is SGHAT and CDR2 FQDESV (reference sequence). The CDR3 spans 14 residues. In DNA, the CDR3 is TGTGCCAGCAGCTCTAGGGGGGCGGGAGGCGAGCAGTACTTC. It translates to CASSSRGAGGEQYF.

The chain combines TRBV5-6 with TRBJ2-7; the D gene is possibly TRBD2 (7 bases). The length of the CDR3 is 15 residues. Deletions cut 4 bases from V and 0 bases from J, with 14 bases between. The germline CDR1 and CDR2 sequences are SGHDT and YYEEEE. CDR3 amino acids: CASSRGAGRSYEQYF. The CDR3 region has the DNA TGTGCCAGCAGCCGGGGGGCGGGTCGCTCCTACGAGCAGTACTTC.

V and J are TRBV28 and TRBJ1-1, with D tentatively TRBD1 (5 bases). Looked up from germline, CDR1 is MDHEN and CDR2 is SYDVKM. Trimming stripped 7 bases from V and 5 bases from J, with 8 bases between. CDR3 length: 11 residues. CDR3 bases: TGTGCCAGCACCCGGGGGACTGAAGCTTTCTTT. Its translation is CASTRGTEAFF.

This chain joins TRBV29-1 and TRBJ1-2; 7 nucleotides agree with TRBD1. The CDR3 runs to 13 residues. Germline values: CDR1 SQVTM, CDR2 ANQGSEA. The junction had 12 bases not matched to a gene; V was cut back by 6 bases and J by 8 bases. For the CDR3, the DNA is TGCAGCGTCGGATACCCGCTCAGGGGGGGCTACACCTTC. It translates to CSVGYPLRGGYTF.

This clone came up once. This chain uses TRBV6-6 with TRBJ2-7, with 9 bases lining up with TRBD1. The germline V gene has CDR1 MNHNY and CDR2 SVGAGI (reference sequence). The V and J ends lost 6 bases and 5 bases, in that order; junction bases with no gene match: 5. This CDR3 contains 13 residues. This chain's CDR3 is CASSAHRGHEQYF. DNA of the CDR3: TGTGCCAGCAGCGCACACAGGGGGCACGAGCAGTACTTC.

CDR3: CASSPNRKETQYF. The CDR3 nucleotides are TGTGCCAGCTCACCAAACAGAAAGGAGACCCAGTACTTC. This sequence joins TRBV18 and TRBJ2-5; D ambiguous. Per the germline V gene, CDR1 is KGHSH and CDR2 is LQKENI. Trimming pared 2 bases from V and 5 bases from J, leaving 9 bases between. The CDR3 contains 13 residues.

The chain employs TRBV5-1 and TRBJ2-5, with D hard to call. Deletions cut 4 bases from V and 5 bases from J, with 12 bases between. Per the germline V gene, CDR1 is SGHRS and CDR2 is YFSETQ. The CDR3 is made up of 13 amino acids. The DNA for the CDR3 is TGCGCCAGCAGCCCATCAGGCGCGGAGACCCAGTACTTC. The encoded protein is CASSPSGAETQYF. The full variable domain, with the rest looked up from reference TRBV5-1 and TRBJ2-5, is KAGVTQTPRYLIKTRGQQVTLSCSPISGHRSVSWYQQTPGQGLQFLFEYFSETQRNKGNFPGRFSGRQFSNSRSEMNVSTLELGDSALYLCASSPSGAETQYFGPGTRLLVL.

The chain has TRBV28 and TRBJ2-1; no reliable D call. Trimming shortened V by 8 bases and J by 6 bases, and 20 bases separated the two germline ends. Germline values: CDR1 MDHEN, CDR2 SYDVKM. The CDR3 contains 15 residues. The CDR3 protein is CASDESPPTGNEQFF. CDR3 sequence (DNA): TGTGCCAGCGATGAATCTCCCCCCACTGGCAATGAGCAGTTCTTC.

CDR3 in amino acids: CSLLVNTEAFF. Written as DNA, the CDR3 is TGCAGCCTGTTGGTAAACACTGAAGCTTTCTTT. V gene TRBV20-1 combines with J gene TRBJ1-1; D unclear. Germline loops: CDR1 DFQATT, CDR2 SNEGSKA (reference sequence). The CDR3 contains 11 residues.

This clone was recorded once. CDR3 DNA sequence: TGTGCCAGCAGCTTAGTGTCGGACACCGGGGAGCTGTTTTTT. Protein sequence: CASSLVSDTGELFF. This chain joins TRBV7-2 and TRBJ2-2; D unclear. V gave up 1 base and J gave up 3 bases, with 6 bases separating them. Looked up from germline, CDR1 is SGHTA and CDR2 is FQGNSA. The CDR3 totals 14 residues.